What follows are 20 T cell receptor beta chains derived from one specimen sequenced in a study of CD8+CD57+ T cells in acquired aplastic anemia. The template used for profiling TCR beta VDJ and CDR3 was genomic DNA. TCRdb fed the reads into MiXCR, producing one record per CDR3 protein. This table has 65,000 or so distinct CDR3 sequences, around 55% appearing once. The sample was sorted CD4+, CD8+, or CD8+CD57+ T cells (not recorded which) from PBMCs. The receptor source for this set is a human donor in good health, serving as a control.

This chain uses TRBV7-6 with TRBJ2-1; D gene uncertain. The germline CDR1 and CDR2 sequences are SGHVS and FNYEAQ. This CDR3 comprises 11 residues. V was trimmed by 4 bases and J by 9 bases, leaving 7 bases between them. DNA for the CDR3: TGTGCCAGCAGCTCATTGGGTGAGCAGTTCTTC. It codes for CASSSLGEQFF.

CDR3 protein: CASWGRGQGSPLHF. CDR3 nucleotides: TGTGCCAGTTGGGGAAGGGGGCAGGGGTCACCCCTCCACTTT. The chain carries TRBV2 and TRBJ1-6; 7 bases are a match to TRBD1. There are 14 residues in the CDR3. Germline CDR1 reads SNHLY; CDR2 reads FYNNEI. With 9 bases clipped from V and 10 bases from J, the junction kept 12 bases outside the gene matches.

This clonotype showed up just once. At one end the junction does not follow the germline gene, possibly because of a read error. The chain employs TRBV10-3 and TRBJ1-1; possible D gene TRBD1, 6 bases. Germline V gene sequence: CDR1 ENHRY, CDR2 SYGVKD. The CDR3 runs 15 residues. CDR3 region: CAIKRAGDMNTEAFF. CDR3 bases: TGTGCCATCAAACGGGCAGGGGATATGAACACTGAGGCTTTCTTT.

This clonotype was recorded at least ten times. The chain joins TRBV19 to TRBJ2-4, with D possibly being TRBD1 or TRBD2 (5 bases each). CDR1 is LNHDA and CDR2 is SQIVND in the germline V gene (reference sequence). V dropped 4 bases and J dropped 2 bases, with 15 bases sitting between them. The length of the CDR3 is 16 residues. The CDR3 DNA is TGTGCCAGTAGTACCGTGACCGGGACCACCAAAAACATTCAGTACTTC. It is translated as CASSTVTGTTKNIQYF. The full variable domain, with the rest looked up from reference TRBV19 and TRBJ2-4, is DGGITQSPKYLFRKEGQNVTLSCEQNLNHDAMYWYRQDPGQGLRLIYYSQIVNDFQKGDIAEGYSVSREKKESFPLTVTSAQKNPTAFYLCASSTVTGTTKNIQYFGAGTRLSVL.

The V gene is TRBV2, the J gene TRBJ2-1, with no clear D. The germline CDR1 and CDR2 sequences are SNHLY and FYNNEI. There are 15 residues in the CDR3. V gave up 7 bases and J gave up 7 bases, with 20 bases separating them. The CDR3 here is CASTSPLSGMNEQFF. For the CDR3, the DNA is TGTGCCAGCACCTCCCCACTGTCCGGTATGAATGAGCAGTTCTTC.

The chain is built from TRBV10-3 and TRBJ2-7; 12 bases are shared with TRBD2. V dropped 5 bases and J dropped 2; count of bases not matched to a gene: 7. The CDR3 totals 16 residues. Germline lookup yields CDR1 ENHRY and CDR2 SYGVKD. Here the CDR3 reads CAISTTSGGATYEQYF. CDR3 sequence (DNA): TGTGCCATCAGTACGACTAGCGGGGGTGCCACCTACGAGCAGTACTTC.

Ten or more counts support this clonotype. The chain combines TRBV19 with TRBJ1-3; D call uncertain. Per the germline V gene, CDR1 is LNHDA and CDR2 is SQIVND (reference sequence). Trimming took off 6 bases at V and 0 bases at J, with 9 bases between the two ends. The CDR3 is 14 amino acids. CDR3 DNA sequence: TGTGCCAGTAGGTCGAGTCGCTCTGGAAACACCATATATTTT. Its translation: CASRSSRSGNTIYF.

This clonotype was counted many times. The V call is TRBV20-1, the J call TRBJ2-7, with 12 bases identical to TRBD2. In germline, CDR1 is DFQATT, CDR2 SNEGSKA (reference sequence). CDR3 size: 17 residues. The junction had 13 bases not matched to a gene; V was cut back by 3 bases and J by 4 bases. CDR3: CSARVSSGRAIVYEQYF. The CDR3 region has the DNA TGCAGTGCTAGGGTTTCTAGCGGGAGGGCCATTGTATACGAGCAGTACTTC.

This clonotype was observed at least ten times. The chain employs TRBV14 and TRBJ1-4; a weak D match, TRBD1 (5 bases). The CDR3 extends over 15 amino acids. CDR1 SGHDN and CDR2 FVKESK come from the germline V gene. V was clipped by 4 bases and J by 4 bases, with 13 bases between them. This CDR3 reads CASSPLSQGNEKLFF. The CDR3, as DNA: TGTGCCAGCAGCCCCCTCTCGCAGGGTAATGAAAAACTGTTTTTT.

The J gene is TRBJ2-3, the V gene TRBV20-1; 10 bases match TRBD1. After removal of 3 bases from V and 8 bases from J, the junction contained 5 bases not matched to a gene. Germline CDR1 and CDR2: DFQATT and SNEGSKA (reference sequence). The CDR3 sequence is 13 residues long. In DNA, the CDR3 is TGCAGTGCTAGCCGGGACAGGGGCTCTACGCAGTATTTT. Residues: CSASRDRGSTQYF.

CDR3 in DNA: TGTGCCATCAGAAGGGGGAATGAGCAGTATTTT. This codes for CAIRRGNEQYF. The chain employs TRBV10-3 and TRBJ2-3; D may be TRBD1 (6 bases). Between the trimmed V and J ends, which lost 6 bases and 11 bases, there was a span of 12 bases. Germline V lookup: CDR1 ENHRY, CDR2 SYGVKD. This CDR3 contains 11 residues.

This clonotype came up many times. The chain carries TRBV20-1 and TRBJ1-1; D possibly corresponds to TRBD1 (5 bases). The CDR3 contains 20 residues. Trimming removed 0 bases at V and 4 bases at J, with 30 bases between. Germline V gene lookup returns CDR1 DFQATT and CDR2 SNEGSKA (reference sequence). The CDR3 region has the DNA TGCAGTGCTAGAGAGTCGAAAAGGGAATGGGGCCTTTGGAGGGGCACTGAAGCTTTCTTT. Its translation is CSARESKREWGLWRGTEAFF.

The CDR3 sequence is CASSADRDTQYF. As DNA, the CDR3 is TGTGCCAGCAGCGCGGACAGGGATACGCAGTATTTT. The J gene is TRBJ2-3, the V gene TRBV2; 7 bases are shared with TRBD1. Germline V CDR1 and CDR2: SNHLY, FYNNEI. This CDR3 is 12 amino acids long. J was trimmed by 6 bases and V by 6 bases; bases with no gene match: 3.

Relative to its sample, this clonotype is medium-sized. The rearrangement uses TRBV19 and TRBJ1-2; TRBD1 matches at 8 bases. This CDR3 has 14 residues. V dropped 5 bases and J dropped 4; count of bases not matched to a gene: 6. The germline CDR1 and CDR2 sequences are LNHDA and SQIVND (reference sequence). The DNA of the CDR3 is TGTGCCAGTAGTTCGACAGGGGCTCTCTATGGCTACACCTTC. Encoded protein: CASSSTGALYGYTF.

This clonotype was observed once. A junction end diverges from the germline sequence, so it may reflect a read error. The chain is built from TRBV15 and TRBJ1-3; 8 bases agree with TRBD1. The CDR3 has 17 residues. Germline V lookup: CDR1 LNHNV, CDR2 YYDKDF (reference sequence). The CDR3 reads CATSFFGRTGSGNAIYF. Here the CDR3 DNA reads TGTGCCACCAGTTTTTTCGGAAGGACAGGGAGCGGAAACGCCATATATTTT.

This clonotype occurred many times. V is TRBV11-2 and J is TRBJ1-4; TRBD1 might be the D (5 bases). This CDR3 spans 16 amino acids. V was trimmed by 5 bases and J by 7 bases, leaving 20 bases between them. The germline V gene encodes CDR1 SGHAT and CDR2 FQNNGV. CDR3 sequence: CASSPRVVAGGEKLFF. CDR3 coding DNA: TGTGCCAGCAGCCCGCGGGTGGTTGCGGGGGGTGAAAAACTGTTTTTT.

This clonotype was recorded at least ten times. This chain joins TRBV5-4 and TRBJ2-3; 7 bases match TRBD2. CDR1 is SGHNT, CDR2 YYREEE, per germline (reference sequence). The CDR3 has 17 amino acids. The ends lost 0 bases at V and 3 bases at J; junction bases unmatched: 10. CDR3 amino acids: CASSLAGVGGATDTQYF. The CDR3 DNA reads TGTGCCAGCAGCTTGGCCGGTGTGGGAGGGGCGACAGATACGCAGTATTTT. Variable domain in full (rest from reference TRBV5-4 and TRBJ2-3): ETGVTQSPTHLIKTRGQQVTLRCSSQSGHNTVSWYQQALGQGPQFIFQYYREEENGRGNFPPRFSGLQFPNYSSELNVNALELDDSALYLCASSLAGVGGATDTQYFGPGTRLTVL.

The rearrangement joins TRBV24-1 to TRBJ2-5; D tentatively fits TRBD1 or TRBD2 (6 bases each). V shed 4 bases and J shed 6 bases, with 20 bases lying between them. The CDR3 contains 16 residues. Germline CDR1 KGHDR, CDR2 SFDVKD. As DNA, the CDR3 is TGTGCCACCAGTGACGTACCGGGGGCAGGACTTAAGACCCAGTACTTC. The encoded protein is CATSDVPGAGLKTQYF.

The chain couples TRBV29-1 to TRBJ1-2, with 7 positions matching TRBD1. CDR1 is SQVTM, CDR2 ANQGSEA, per germline. The CDR3 length is 13 residues. The V gene end was trimmed by 3 bases and the J gene end by 6 bases; junction bases not matched to a gene: 7. CDR3 sequence (DNA): TGCAGCGTTGAGAGGCAGGGGGTACATGGCTACACCTTC. Translation gives CSVERQGVHGYTF.

This clonotype was seen repeatedly, ten times or more. The CDR3 nucleotides read TGTGCCAGCAGTGAAGCGGGGGGTCGCGAAGGAGGCTACACCTTC. Translation: CASSEAGGREGGYTF. The chain employs TRBV2 and TRBJ1-2, with D perhaps TRBD1 (5 bases). Germline lookup yields CDR1 SNHLY and CDR2 FYNNEI. The V gene lost 0 bases and the J gene lost 8 bases, with 16 bases spanning the gap. CDR3 length: 15 amino acids.